A selection of T cell receptor beta chains follows, all from one sample in a study of T cell changes during pregnancy in multiple sclerosis. Assay used: immunoSEQ multiplex PCR; TCRdb lists only in-frame clones, some missing. The sample has some 60,000 clones, roughly nine tenths seen once. The sequenced sample was CD4+ T cells from peripheral blood mononuclear cells, obtained in the third trimester of pregnancy. These receptors all stem from a female donor with multiple sclerosis, enrolled in a pregnancy study. Both conserved end residues are part of each CDR3. D genes are given only for firm matches. Clone size, where shown, is once, few, many, or a class for clones that have expanded.

J	D	size	V	DNA	CDR3
TRBJ1-2	NA	NA	TRBV7-9	TGTGCCAGCAGCTCAGACTATAACTATGGCTACACCTTC	CASSSDYNYGYTF
TRBJ2-7	NA	NA	TRBV2	TGTGCCAGCATGGGCGGGGCGGGATCTTCAACGGGCGAGCAGTACTTC	CASMGGAGSSTGEQYF
TRBJ1-5	TRBD1	once	TRBV30	TGTGCCTGGAGTCCGGCCGGGACAGGGAATCAGCCCCAGCATTTT	CAWSPAGTGNQPQHF
TRBJ2-3	NA	NA	TRBV7-8	TGTGCCAGCAGCTTAGATTTGGCCACAGATACGCAGTATTTT	CASSLDLATDTQYF
TRBJ2-7	TRBD1	once	TRBV4-3	TGCGCCAGCAGCCAAGATCCGGGGGACAGGGGGGGCGAGCAGTACTTC	CASSQDPGDRGGEQYF
TRBJ2-7	TRBD2	NA	TRBV19	TGTGCCAGTAGTAACCCAACTAGCGGGTATTACGAGCAGTACTTC	CASSNPTSGYYEQYF
TRBJ2-1	TRBD2	NA	TRBV7-2	TGTGCCAGCAGCTTGACTAGCGGGAGGCATGAGCAGTTCTTC	CASSLTSGRHEQFF
TRBJ1-1	TRBD1	NA	TRBV27	TGTGCCAGCAGTTTATCGAGACTTACAGGGGAGTTGAGGAACACTGAAGCTTTCTTT	CASSLSRLTGELRNTEAFF
TRBJ2-2	TRBD2	NA	TRBV6-5	TGTGCCAGCAAACTAGCGGGAGGGAACACCGGGGAGCTGTTTTTT	CASKLAGGNTGELFF
TRBJ2-1	NA	once	TRBV19	TGTGCCAGTAGTATTCAGGGGACCACAGATGAGCAGTTCTTC	CASSIQGTTDEQFF
TRBJ1-5	TRBD1	NA	TRBV19	TGTGCCTCAAGGGGGCAGGGGGCTCGGCAGCCCCAGCATTTT	CASRGQGARQPQHF
TRBJ1-5	NA	NA	TRBV6-4	TGTGCCAGCAGTGCTGAGGAGAATCAGCCCCAGCATTTT	CASSAEENQPQHF
TRBJ2-7	NA	NA	TRBV7-9	TGTGCCAGCACCAGGGTCGTACTAAACTCCTACGAGCAGTACTTC	CASTRVVLNSYEQYF
TRBJ2-3	TRBD2	NA	TRBV2	TGTGCCAGCAGTGGAAGCGGGGGCACAGATACGCAGTATTTT	CASSGSGGTDTQYF
TRBJ1-2	TRBD1	NA	TRBV9	TGTGCCAGCAGCGACCGACAGGGGAATGGCTACACCTTC	CASSDRQGNGYTF
TRBJ2-7	NA	NA	TRBV7-7	TGTGCCAGCAGCCAAGCTCCGGCCTACGAGCAGTACTTC	CASSQAPAYEQYF
TRBJ2-1	NA	NA	TRBV6-1	TGTGCCAGCAGTGAAATTCCGTATTCCTACAATGAGCAGTTCTTC	CASSEIPYSYNEQFF
TRBJ1-1	NA	few	TRBV14	TGTGCCAGCAGCCAGGCAGAATTCACTGAAGCTTTCTTT	CASSQAEFTEAFF
TRBJ2-4	NA	NA	TRBV7-9	TGTGCCAGCAGCCCAGAGGTAGTTCAGTACTTC	CASSPEVVQYF
TRBJ1-1	NA	NA	TRBV10-3	TGTGCCATCAGTGAGTTTAGGGGGACCACTGAAGCTTTCTTT	CAISEFRGTTEAFF
TRBJ1-1	TRBD1	medium-sized	TRBV4-1	TGCGCCAGCAGCCAAGAGGGGACAGGGGGGACTGAAGCTTTCTTT	CASSQEGTGGTEAFF
TRBJ1-1	TRBD1	NA	TRBV2	TGTGCCAGCAGTGTCGAGGACAGGTTCTCTCTGAACACTGAAGCTTTCTTT	CASSVEDRFSLNTEAFF
TRBJ1-5	TRBD1	NA	TRBV6-6	TGTGCCAGCAGTAAATTGGGACAGGGTGTCAATCAGCCCCAGCATTTT	CASSKLGQGVNQPQHF
TRBJ1-1	NA	NA	TRBV6-1	TGTGCCAGCAGAGCTACGACTACAATGAACACTGAAGCTTTCTTT	CASRATTTMNTEAFF
TRBJ2-6	TRBD1	NA	TRBV19	TGTGCCAGTCGTAAGGACAGGGGTTACTCTGGGGCCAACGTCCTGACTTTC	CASRKDRGYSGANVLTF
TRBJ1-3	NA	NA	TRBV25-1	TGTGCCAGCAGTGAGACAGGTCGGGCAAACACCATATATTTT	CASSETGRANTIYF
TRBJ2-5	TRBD2	NA	TRBV11-2	TGTGCCAGCAGACCCGGACTAGCGGGCAAGACCCAGTACTTC	CASRPGLAGKTQYF
TRBJ2-4	NA	NA	TRBV11-2	TGTGCCAGCAGCTCCTCCCGGACTTTAAACATTCAGTACTTC	CASSSSRTLNIQYF
TRBJ1-5	NA	NA	TRBV5-1	TGCGCCAGCAGCTTGGCCGGGAGGGATCAGCCCCAGCATTTT	CASSLAGRDQPQHF
TRBJ2-5	NA	NA	TRBV30	TGTGCCTGGAGTGTAAACAGGGCCGGGACCCAGTACTTC	CAWSVNRAGTQYF
TRBJ1-1	TRBD1	NA	TRBV27	TGTGCCAGCAGCTCCAGGACAGGGTCCTACACTGAAGCTTTCTTT	CASSSRTGSYTEAFF
TRBJ2-7	TRBD2	NA	TRBV2	TGTGCCAGCAGTGACGCTAGCGGGGACTACGAGCAGTACTTC	CASSDASGDYEQYF
TRBJ1-2	NA	NA	TRBV5-1	TGCGCCAGCAGCTTGGGTCAGGTAGTGAACTATGGCTACACCTTC	CASSLGQVVNYGYTF
TRBJ2-1	TRBD1	NA	TRBV11-3	TGTGCCAGCAGCCAGGGGGACAGGGGGGCCAATGAGCAGTTCTTC	CASSQGDRGANEQFF
TRBJ2-5	TRBD1	NA	TRBV27	TGTGCCAGCAGATCCTCGGACAGGGGGACGAAGACCCAGTACTTC	CASRSSDRGTKTQYF
TRBJ2-7	NA	NA	TRBV27	TGTGCCAGCGGGGACTTCCGCGAGCAGTACTTC	CASGDFREQYF
TRBJ2-7	TRBD2	NA	TRBV27	TGTGCCAGCAGTTTCGGAGGGGGGCTAGCGGGCTACGAGCAGTACTTC	CASSFGGGLAGYEQYF
TRBJ1-1	NA	NA	TRBV5-6	TGTGCCAGCAGCCCTACAGGGAAGGGGTACACTGAAGCTTTCTTT	CASSPTGKGYTEAFF
TRBJ2-1	NA	NA	TRBV9	TGTGCCAGCAGCGCTGGGGGGACGGTATACAATGAGCAGTTCTTC	CASSAGGTVYNEQFF
TRBJ1-4	TRBD1	NA	TRBV7-6	TGTGCCAGCAGCCCAGACAGGGTGGGCGAAAAACTGTTTTTT	CASSPDRVGEKLFF
TRBJ1-2	NA	many	TRBV18	TGTGCCAGCTCATCCCCGAACCAGGGAAATCTATATGGCTACACCTTC	CASSSPNQGNLYGYTF